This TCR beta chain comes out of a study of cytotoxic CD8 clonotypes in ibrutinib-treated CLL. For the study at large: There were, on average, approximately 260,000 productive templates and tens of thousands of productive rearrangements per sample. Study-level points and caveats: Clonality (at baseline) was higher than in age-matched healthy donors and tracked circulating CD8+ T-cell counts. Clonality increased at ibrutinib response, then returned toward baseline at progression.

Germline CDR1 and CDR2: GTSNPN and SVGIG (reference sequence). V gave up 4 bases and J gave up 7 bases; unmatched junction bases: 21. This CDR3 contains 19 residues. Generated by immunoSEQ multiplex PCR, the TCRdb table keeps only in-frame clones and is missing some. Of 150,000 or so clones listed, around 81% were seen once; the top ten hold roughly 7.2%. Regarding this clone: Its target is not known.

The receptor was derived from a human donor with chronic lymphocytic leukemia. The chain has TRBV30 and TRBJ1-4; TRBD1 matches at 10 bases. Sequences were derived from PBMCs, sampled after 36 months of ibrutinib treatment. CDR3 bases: TGTGCCTGGATAGCTGATCGACAGGGGGCACGAAGTAGGGGTGAAAAACTGTTTTTT. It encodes CAWIADRQGARSRGEKLFF.